These 10 T cell receptor beta chains share one sample of origin, sequenced in a study of OX40 agonist ivuxolimab in advanced cancers. Using immunoSEQ multiplex PCR, the repertoire was profiled, and TCRdb retains in-frame clones only, with some absent. The repertoire holds about 64,000 clones, with roughly 90% as singletons. Specimen: CD4+ or CD8+ T cells sorted from blood, collected in a trial of the OX40 agonist ivuxolimab. The receptors shown here come from an adult with an advanced solid tumor such as melanoma, head and neck, liver or kidney cancer.

V is TRBV6-1 and J is TRBJ2-1; possibly TRBD1 or TRBD2 for D (5 bases each). The length of the CDR3 is 13 residues. Trimming shortened V by 6 bases and J by 5 bases, and 11 bases separated the two germline ends. CDR1 is MNHNS and CDR2 is SASEGT in the germline V gene. The CDR3 loop reads CASSRDGNNEQFF. CDR3 DNA sequence: TGTGCCAGCAGCCGGGACGGCAACAATGAGCAGTTCTTC.

The genes are TRBV19 and TRBJ1-5; the match to TRBD1 covers 9 bases. The CDR3 is 19 amino acids. Trimming took 4 bases from V and 0 from J; bases not matched to a gene: 13. Germline lookup yields CDR1 LNHDA and CDR2 SQIVND (reference sequence). The CDR3 here is CASSKAQQGAEYSNQPQHF. CDR3 DNA: TGTGCCAGTAGTAAGGCCCAACAGGGGGCGGAATATAGCAATCAGCCCCAGCATTTT.

The rearrangement uses TRBV5-1 and TRBJ2-1; no clear D gene. Germline lookup yields CDR1 SGHRS and CDR2 YFSETQ. This CDR3 comprises 14 residues. V was cut by 0 bases and J by 5 bases, with 9 bases left in between. This CDR3 is CASSLGDIHNEQFF. The CDR3 nucleotides read TGCGCCAGCAGCTTGGGTGACATACACAATGAGCAGTTCTTC.

This clone was detected a few times. This chain uses TRBV9 with TRBJ1-1; D call uncertain. Trimming pared 0 bases from V and 1 base from J, leaving 4 bases between. The CDR3 length is 13 residues. Germline V gene data show CDR1 as SGDLS and CDR2 as YYNGEE. The DNA for the CDR3 is TGTGCCAGCAGCGTAGCTTGGAACACTGAAGCTTTCTTT. Amino acid sequence: CASSVAWNTEAFF.

The chain is built from TRBV28 and TRBJ2-7; D gene unclear. V lost 6 bases to trimming and J lost 3 bases, with 12 bases between them. The CDR3 runs to 13 residues. Germline values: CDR1 MDHEN, CDR2 SYDVKM. CDR3 DNA: TGTGCCAGCAGAATCTCAGAGGACTACGAGCAGTACTTC. Translated, it gives CASRISEDYEQYF. The full variable domain, completed using reference TRBV28 and TRBJ2-7, is DVKVTQSSRYLVKRTGEKVFLECVQDMDHENMFWYRQDPGLGLRLIYFSYDVKMKEKGDIPEGYSVSREKKERFSLILESASTNQTSMYLCASRISEDYEQYFGPGTRLTVT.

The V and J genes are TRBV7-9 and TRBJ2-2; tentative D call: TRBD1 (5 bases). The ends were cut back, 3 bases at V and 5 bases at J, with 10 bases in the middle. This CDR3 contains 14 residues. Looked up from germline, CDR1 is SEHNR and CDR2 is FQNEAQ (reference sequence). In DNA, the CDR3 is TGTGCCAGCAGCTTTGTCAGGGAAACCGGGGAGCTGTTTTTT. Translation gives CASSFVRETGELFF.

CDR3 in amino acids: CASSIAAGDYGYTF. The CDR3 DNA is TGTGCCAGTAGTATAGCGGCAGGGGACTATGGCTACACCTTC. The genes are TRBV19 and TRBJ1-2; D may be TRBD1 (6 bases). This CDR3 contains 14 residues. The germline V gene encodes CDR1 LNHDA and CDR2 SQIVND (reference sequence). V was shortened by 1 base and J by 3 bases, with 9 bases between the two germline ends.

The CDR3 is CASSSAAYNEQFF. Written as DNA, the CDR3 is TGTGCCAGCAGTTCGGCGGCCTACAATGAGCAGTTCTTC. The chain links TRBV6-1 to TRBJ2-1; no definite D call. V lost 5 bases, J lost 2 bases, and 7 bases lay in between. Germline values: CDR1 MNHNS, CDR2 SASEGT. This CDR3 region has 13 residues.

The table lists this clone with a count of one. The chain links TRBV5-4 to TRBJ2-3; D remains ambiguous. The germline V gene encodes CDR1 SGHNT and CDR2 YYREEE (reference sequence). CDR3 size: 14 residues. V lost 3 bases, J lost 1 base, and 9 bases lay in between. The CDR3 region has the DNA TGTGCCAGCAGCTCCCGAGGAGGCACAGATACGCAGTATTTT. This encodes CASSSRGGTDTQYF.

The chain employs TRBV9 and TRBJ2-2, with D perhaps given as TRBD1 or TRBD2 (6 bases each). The CDR3 has 14 residues. CDR1 and CDR2 (germline): SGDLS, YYNGEE. Trimming took off 0 bases at V and 7 bases at J, with 10 bases between the two ends. CDR3 sequence reads: CASSVAGGIGELFF. The CDR3 nucleotides are TGTGCCAGCAGCGTAGCCGGGGGCATCGGGGAGCTGTTTTTT.